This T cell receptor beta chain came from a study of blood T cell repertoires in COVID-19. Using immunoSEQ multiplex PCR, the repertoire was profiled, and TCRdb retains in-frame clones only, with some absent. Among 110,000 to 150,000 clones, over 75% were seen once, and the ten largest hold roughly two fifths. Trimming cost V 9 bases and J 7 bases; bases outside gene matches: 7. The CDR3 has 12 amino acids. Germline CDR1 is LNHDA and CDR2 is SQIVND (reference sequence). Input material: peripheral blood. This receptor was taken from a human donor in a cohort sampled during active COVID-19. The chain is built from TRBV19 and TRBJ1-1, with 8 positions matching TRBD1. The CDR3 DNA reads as TGTGCCAGCGACAGGGGTTGGAGTGAAGCTTTCTTT. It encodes CASDRGWSEAFF.